This TCR beta chain derives from a study of regulatory T cells in long-lasting Graves disease. Whole-study context: Antithyroid drug use was under 3 months in newly diagnosed Graves' patients.

The germline V gene has CDR1 MDHEN and CDR2 SYDVKM. The CDR3 has 15 residues. The junction had 9 bases not matched to a gene; V was cut back by 6 bases and J by 5 bases. Time point denoted: newly diagnosed GD, antithyroid drugs for less than 3 months. The authors made the TCR library using RNA they extracted from PBMCs. Regarding the study as a whole: Persistent cases favored TRBV28, TRBJ1-2 and TRBJ2-5. Lower TCR diversity was seen in persistent Graves' patients than in newly diagnosed ones.

This clonotype has a count of ten or more. Its antigen is not identified. Researchers made TCR beta libraries by using iRepertoire HTBI primers and running Arm-PCR on CDR3 regions. TCRdb re-called the multiplex PCR reads through MiXCR, storing one row per CDR3 protein. The data contain roughly 320,000 distinct CDR3 sequences, 16% of them seen just once; the ten biggest clones take up less than 35%. The sample also formed part of further work on T cells in Graves' hyperthyroidism and ophthalmopathy. From that study: Exclusion followed for patients with uncontrolled infection, other autoimmune disease, pregnancy or lactation.

The receptor's source is a man aged 40-49 years with Graves disease. The genes are TRBV28 and TRBJ1-5; 8 bases map to TRBD1. The source material was peripheral blood mononuclear cells (PBMCs), sampled at new diagnosis, from a patient treated with antithyroid drugs. The CDR3 reads CASRRQGRVHQPQHF. The CDR3 DNA is TGTGCCAGCAGACGACAGGGGAGGGTCCATCAGCCCCAGCATTTT.